The 4 T cell receptor beta chains given below trace back to one sample, sequenced in a study of cytomegalovirus exposure and HLA in healthy donors. With 60 Vbeta and 13 Jbeta primers, the PCR was carried out. Some clones are missing from TCRdb's copy, which holds only in-frame ones; the method was immunoSEQ multiplex PCR. Of roughly 120,000 clones in the sample, more than 65% were seen once. Sequencing input: PBMCs. The receptors were sampled from a woman aged 55-75 years in good health and CMV-seropositive.

The rearrangement uses TRBV2 and TRBJ2-7, with TRBD2 identical over 13 bases. There are 18 residues in the CDR3. J gave up 3 bases and V 4 bases, and 12 bases lay outside the gene matches. Germline-derived CDR1 and CDR2 are SNHLY and FYNNEI. The CDR3 DNA is TGTGCCAGCAGTGCGACTAGCGGGAGGTATCCAACCTTCTACGAGCAGTACTTC. Its translation: CASSATSGRYPTFYEQYF.

The rearrangement uses TRBV11-2 and TRBJ1-4; D unresolved. Germline V gene sequence: CDR1 SGHAT, CDR2 FQNNGV. The CDR3 spans 16 residues. The V and J ends lost 1 base and 0 bases respectively, with 9 bases between them. The CDR3 DNA reads as TGTGCCAGCAGCTTAGGGAGGGTATCAACTAATGAAAAACTGTTTTTT. Translating gives CASSLGRVSTNEKLFF.

The rearrangement links TRBV19 to TRBJ2-7, with 8 bases fitting TRBD1. In germline, CDR1 is LNHDA, CDR2 SQIVND (reference sequence). The CDR3 covers 16 residues. Trimming took 10 bases from V and 2 from J; bases not matched to a gene: 16. The CDR3 nucleotides read TGTGCCACCGGCGCCAGGAAAACAGGGGGTACCTACGAGCAGTACTTC. Its protein product is CATGARKTGGTYEQYF.

CDR3: CASSYSGHTLRGYTF. DNA for the CDR3: TGTGCCAGCAGTTACTCGGGGCATACCTTGCGAGGCTACACCTTC. The gene calls are TRBV6-6 and TRBJ1-2, with D perhaps TRBD1 (5 bases). Germline-derived CDR1 and CDR2 are MNHNY and SVGAGI (reference sequence). Trimming stripped 0 bases from V and 8 bases from J, with 16 bases between. This CDR3 spans 15 amino acids.